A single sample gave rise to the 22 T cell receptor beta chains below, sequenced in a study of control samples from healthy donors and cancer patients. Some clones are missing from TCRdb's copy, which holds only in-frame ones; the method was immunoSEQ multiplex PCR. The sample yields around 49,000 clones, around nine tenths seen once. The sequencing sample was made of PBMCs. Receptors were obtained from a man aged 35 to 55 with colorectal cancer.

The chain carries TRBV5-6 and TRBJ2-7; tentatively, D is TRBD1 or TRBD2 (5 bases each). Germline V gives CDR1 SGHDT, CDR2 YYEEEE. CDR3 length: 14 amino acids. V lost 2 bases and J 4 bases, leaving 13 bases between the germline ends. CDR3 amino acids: CASSLTWGSYEQYF. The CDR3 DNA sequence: TGTGCCAGCAGCTTAACGTGGGGGTCTTACGAGCAGTACTTC. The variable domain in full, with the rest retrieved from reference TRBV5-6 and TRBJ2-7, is DAGVTQSPTHLIKTRGQQVTLRCSPKSGHDTVSWYQQALGQGPQFIFQYYEEEERQRGNFPDRFSGHQFPNYSSELNVNALLLGDSALYLCASSLTWGSYEQYFGPGTRLTVT.

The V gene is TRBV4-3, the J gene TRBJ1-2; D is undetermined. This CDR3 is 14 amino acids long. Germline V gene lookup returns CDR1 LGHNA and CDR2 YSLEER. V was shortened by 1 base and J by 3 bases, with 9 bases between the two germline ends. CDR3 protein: CASSQVRVDYGYTF. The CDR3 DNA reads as TGCGCCAGCAGCCAAGTGAGGGTCGACTATGGCTACACCTTC.

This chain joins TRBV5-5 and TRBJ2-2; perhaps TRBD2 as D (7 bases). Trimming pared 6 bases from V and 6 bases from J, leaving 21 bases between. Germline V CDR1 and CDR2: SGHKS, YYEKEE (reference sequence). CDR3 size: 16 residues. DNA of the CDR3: TGTGCCAGCAACCCATGGGCAGGGGAGGGGGCCGGGGAGCTGTTTTTT. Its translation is CASNPWAGEGAGELFF.

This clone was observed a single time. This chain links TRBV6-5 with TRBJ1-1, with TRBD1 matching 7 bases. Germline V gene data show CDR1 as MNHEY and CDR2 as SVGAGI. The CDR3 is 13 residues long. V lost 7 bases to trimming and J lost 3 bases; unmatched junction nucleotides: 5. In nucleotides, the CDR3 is TGTGCCAGCACAGGGGGAAGTTACACTGAAGCTTTCTTT. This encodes CASTGGSYTEAFF.

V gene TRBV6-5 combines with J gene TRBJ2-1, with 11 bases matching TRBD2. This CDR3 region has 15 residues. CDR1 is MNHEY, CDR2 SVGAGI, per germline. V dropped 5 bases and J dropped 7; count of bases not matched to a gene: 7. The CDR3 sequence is CASSQWSSGRNEQFF. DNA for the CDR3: TGTGCCAGCAGTCAGTGGTCTAGCGGGAGGAATGAGCAGTTCTTC.

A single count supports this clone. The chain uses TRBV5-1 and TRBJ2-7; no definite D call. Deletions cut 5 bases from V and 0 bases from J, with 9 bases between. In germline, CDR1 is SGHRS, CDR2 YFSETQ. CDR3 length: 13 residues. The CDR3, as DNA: TGCGCCAGCAGAATCGGAAGCTCCTACGAGCAGTACTTC. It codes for CASRIGSSYEQYF.

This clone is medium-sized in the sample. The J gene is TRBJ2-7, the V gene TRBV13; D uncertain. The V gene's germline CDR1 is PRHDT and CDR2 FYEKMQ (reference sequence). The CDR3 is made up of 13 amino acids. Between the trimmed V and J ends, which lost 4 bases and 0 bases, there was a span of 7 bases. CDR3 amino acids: CASSSRSSYEQYF. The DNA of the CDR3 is TGTGCCAGCAGCTCAAGGTCCTCCTACGAGCAGTACTTC.

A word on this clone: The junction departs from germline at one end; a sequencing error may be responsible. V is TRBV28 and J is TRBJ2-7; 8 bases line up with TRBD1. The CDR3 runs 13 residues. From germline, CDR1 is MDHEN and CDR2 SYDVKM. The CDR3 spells CASSLFSRGRSNF. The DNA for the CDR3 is TGTGCCAGCAGTTTATTCTCCAGGGGGCGATCGAACTTC. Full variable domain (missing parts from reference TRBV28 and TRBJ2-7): DVKVTQSSRYLVKRTGEKVFLECVQDMDHENMFWYRQDPGLGLRLIYFSYDVKMKEKGDIPEGYSVSREKKERFSLILESASTNQTSMYLCASSLFSRGRSNFGPGTRLTVT.

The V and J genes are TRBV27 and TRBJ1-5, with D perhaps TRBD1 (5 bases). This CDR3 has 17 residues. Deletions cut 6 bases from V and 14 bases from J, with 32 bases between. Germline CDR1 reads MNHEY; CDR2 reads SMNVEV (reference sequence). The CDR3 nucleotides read TGTGCCAGCAGCCACCGGGACTCGGTGCCGGGTGGCAGAATAGAGCATTTT. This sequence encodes CASSHRDSVPGGRIEHF.

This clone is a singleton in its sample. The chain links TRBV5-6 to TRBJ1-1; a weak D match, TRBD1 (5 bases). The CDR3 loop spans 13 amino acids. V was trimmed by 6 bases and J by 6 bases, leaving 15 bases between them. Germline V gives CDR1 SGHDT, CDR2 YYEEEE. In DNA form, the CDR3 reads TGTGCCAGCATTCGATCCAGGGTTTCTGAAGCTTTCTTT. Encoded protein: CASIRSRVSEAFF.

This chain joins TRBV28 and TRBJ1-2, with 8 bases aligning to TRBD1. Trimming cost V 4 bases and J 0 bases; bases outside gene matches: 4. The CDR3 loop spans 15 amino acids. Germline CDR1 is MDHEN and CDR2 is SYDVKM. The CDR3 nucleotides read TGTGCCAGCAGTTCTACAGGGGGGCCTAACTATGGCTACACCTTC. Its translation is CASSSTGGPNYGYTF.

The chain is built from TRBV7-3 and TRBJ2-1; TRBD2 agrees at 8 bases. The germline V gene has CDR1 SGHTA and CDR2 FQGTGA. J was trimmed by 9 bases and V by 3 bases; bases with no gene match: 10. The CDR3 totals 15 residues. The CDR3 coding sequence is TGTGCCAGCAGCTTTCTCGGGACTAGGATTTCTGAGCAGTTCTTC. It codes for CASSFLGTRISEQFF. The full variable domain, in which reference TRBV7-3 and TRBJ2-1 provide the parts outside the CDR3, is GAGVSQTPSNKVTEKGKYVELRCDPISGHTALYWYRQSLGQGPEFLIYFQGTGAADDSGLPNDRFFAVRPEGSVSTLKIQRTERGDSAVYLCASSFLGTRISEQFFGPGTRLTVL.

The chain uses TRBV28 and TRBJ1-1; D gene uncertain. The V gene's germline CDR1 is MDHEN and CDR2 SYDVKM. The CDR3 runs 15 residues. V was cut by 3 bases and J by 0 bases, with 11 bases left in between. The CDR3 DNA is TGTGCCAGCAGTTTCAACCCCTCCATGAACACTGAAGCTTTCTTT. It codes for CASSFNPSMNTEAFF.

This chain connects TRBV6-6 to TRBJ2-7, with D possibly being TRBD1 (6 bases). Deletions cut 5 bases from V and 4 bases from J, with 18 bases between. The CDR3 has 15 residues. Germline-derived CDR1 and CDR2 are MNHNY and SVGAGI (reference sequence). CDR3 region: CASSRGYLRGYEQYF. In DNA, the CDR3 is TGTGCCAGCAGTAGGGGGTACCTCCGAGGATACGAGCAGTACTTC.

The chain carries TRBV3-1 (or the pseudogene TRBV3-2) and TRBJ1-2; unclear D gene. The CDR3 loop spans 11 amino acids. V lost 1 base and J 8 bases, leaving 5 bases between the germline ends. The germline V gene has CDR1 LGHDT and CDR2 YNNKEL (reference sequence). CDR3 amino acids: CASSQGVGYTF. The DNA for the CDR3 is TGTGCCAGCAGCCAAGGGGTCGGCTACACCTTC.

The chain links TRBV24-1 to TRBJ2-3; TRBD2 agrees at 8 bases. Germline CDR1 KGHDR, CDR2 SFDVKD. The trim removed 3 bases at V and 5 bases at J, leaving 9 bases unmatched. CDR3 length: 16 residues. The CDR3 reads CATSDNRAGELDTQYF. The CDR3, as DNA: TGTGCCACCAGTGATAATCGAGCGGGAGAACTAGATACGCAGTATTTT.

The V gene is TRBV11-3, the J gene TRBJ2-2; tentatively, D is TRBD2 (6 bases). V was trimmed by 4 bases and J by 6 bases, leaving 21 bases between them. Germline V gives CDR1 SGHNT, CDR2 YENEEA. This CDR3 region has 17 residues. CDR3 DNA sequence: TGTGCCAGCAGCTCCCGTCGAGAGGGAACGGGGGCCGGGGAGCTGTTTTTT. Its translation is CASSSRREGTGAGELFF.

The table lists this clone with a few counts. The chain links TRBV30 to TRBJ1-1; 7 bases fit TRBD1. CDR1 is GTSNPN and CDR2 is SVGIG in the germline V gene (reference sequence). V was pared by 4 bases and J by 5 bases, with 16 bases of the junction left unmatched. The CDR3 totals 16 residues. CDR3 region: CAWIEGYRGSGTEAFF. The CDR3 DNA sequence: TGTGCCTGGATCGAAGGGTACAGGGGAAGTGGGACTGAAGCTTTCTTT.

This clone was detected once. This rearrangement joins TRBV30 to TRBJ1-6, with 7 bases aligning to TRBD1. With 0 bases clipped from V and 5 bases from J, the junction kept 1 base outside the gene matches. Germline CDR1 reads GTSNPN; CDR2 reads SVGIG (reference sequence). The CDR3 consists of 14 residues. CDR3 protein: CAWSVGTDNSPLHF. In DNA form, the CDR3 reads TGTGCCTGGAGTGTCGGGACAGATAATTCACCCCTCCACTTT.

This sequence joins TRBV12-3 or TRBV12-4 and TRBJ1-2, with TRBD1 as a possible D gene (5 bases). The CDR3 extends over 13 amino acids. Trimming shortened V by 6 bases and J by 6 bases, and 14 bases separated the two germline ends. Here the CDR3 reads CASRGRESHGYTF. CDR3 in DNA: TGTGCCAGCAGGGGACGAGAGTCACATGGCTACACCTTC.

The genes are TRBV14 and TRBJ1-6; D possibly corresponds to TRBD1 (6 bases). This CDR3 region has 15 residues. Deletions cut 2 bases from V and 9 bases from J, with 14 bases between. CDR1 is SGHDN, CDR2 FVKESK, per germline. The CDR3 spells CASSQIGGQVSPLHF. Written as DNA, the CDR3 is TGTGCCAGCAGCCAAATTGGGGGGCAGGTTTCACCCCTCCACTTT.

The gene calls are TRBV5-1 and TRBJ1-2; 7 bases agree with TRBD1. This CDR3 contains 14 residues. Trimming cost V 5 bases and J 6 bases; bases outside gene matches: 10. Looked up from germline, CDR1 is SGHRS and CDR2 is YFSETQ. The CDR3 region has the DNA TGCGCCAGCAGTCTGAACACAGGGGTGCATGGCTACACCTTC. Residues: CASSLNTGVHGYTF.